A single sample is the source of the 8 T cell receptor beta chains below, sequenced in a study of T cell changes during pregnancy in multiple sclerosis. TCRdb's copy holds only in-frame clones and misses some; the assay was immunoSEQ multiplex PCR. The sample shows 60,000 to 90,000 clones, 85% to 95% of them seen only once. Here the sequenced sample was peripheral blood, taken after pregnancy. These receptor sequences come from a female donor in good health, enrolled as a control in a pregnancy study.

This sequence joins TRBV18 and TRBJ2-3, with D possibly TRBD2 on 7 matching bases. Trimming took 2 bases from V and 0 from J, leaving 12 bases between them. This CDR3 comprises 16 residues. Germline V gene data show CDR1 as KGHSH and CDR2 as LQKENI. The CDR3 coding sequence is TGTGCCAGCTCACCATTAGGGGGGGCCAGCACAGATACGCAGTATTTT. The encoded protein is CASSPLGGASTDTQYF.

The chain couples TRBV9 to TRBJ2-1; 8 positions match TRBD2. This CDR3 spans 15 amino acids. Germline V gene lookup returns CDR1 SGDLS and CDR2 YYNGEE. V dropped 5 bases and J dropped 6; count of bases not matched to a gene: 10. CDR3 sequence reads: CASSDSGAGFNEQFF. The CDR3 nucleotides read TGTGCCAGCAGTGATAGCGGGGCCGGTTTCAATGAGCAGTTCTTC. Together with reference TRBV9 and TRBJ2-1, the CDR3 gives the full variable domain: DSGVTQTPKHLITATGQRVTLRCSPRSGDLSVYWYQQSLDQGLQFLIQYYNGEERAKGNILERFSAQQFPDLHSELNLSSLELGDSALYFCASSDSGAGFNEQFFGPGTRLTVL.

This rearrangement joins TRBV6-5 to TRBJ2-1, with D possibly TRBD1 on 5 matching bases. V was cut by 0 bases and J by 7 bases, with 7 bases left in between. Germline V gene data show CDR1 as MNHEY and CDR2 as SVGAGI. The CDR3 contains 13 residues. The CDR3 DNA follows: TGTGCCAGCAGTTACTCATCAGGGAATGAGCAGTTCTTC. Amino acid sequence: CASSYSSGNEQFF.

V and J are TRBV5-1 and TRBJ1-1; D remains unclear. The germline V gene has CDR1 SGHRS and CDR2 YFSETQ. With 1 base removed from V and 4 bases from J, the gap between germline ends came to 5 bases. The length of the CDR3 is 12 residues. The CDR3 loop reads CASSLSGTEAFF. CDR3 coding DNA: TGCGCCAGCAGCTTGTCCGGCACTGAAGCTTTCTTT. Using reference TRBV5-1 and TRBJ1-1 for the parts outside the CDR3, the full variable domain is KAGVTQTPRYLIKTRGQQVTLSCSPISGHRSVSWYQQTPGQGLQFLFEYFSETQRNKGNFPGRFSGRQFSNSRSEMNVSTLELGDSALYLCASSLSGTEAFFGQGTRLTVV.

The chain recombines TRBV18 with TRBJ2-3, with TRBD1 as a possible D gene (6 bases). V lost 11 bases to trimming and J lost 2 bases, with 17 bases between them. Germline assignment: CDR1 KGHSH and CDR2 LQKENI. The CDR3 consists of 14 residues. The DNA for the CDR3 is TGTGCCGGCAGGATGGCAGGGGTCACAGATACGCAGTATTTT. Translation: CAGRMAGVTDTQYF.

The CDR3 is CASTLGVGTEAFF. The CDR3 coding sequence is TGTGCCAGCACCCTAGGGGTAGGCACTGAAGCTTTCTTT. The chain couples TRBV11-2 to TRBJ1-1, with a possible D match to TRBD1 (5 bases). CDR3 length equals 13 residues. V shed 7 bases and J shed 4 bases, with 13 bases lying between them. The V gene's germline CDR1 is SGHAT and CDR2 FQNNGV. Looking up the rest from reference TRBV11-2 and TRBJ1-1 gives the full variable domain: EAGVAQSPRYKIIEKRQSVAFWCNPISGHATLYWYQQILGQGPKLLIQFQNNGVVDDSQLPKDRFSAERLKGVDSTLKIQPAKLEDSAVYLCASTLGVGTEAFFGQGTRLTVV.

The chain combines TRBV19 with TRBJ1-2; D is unclear. V lost 0 bases to trimming and J lost 2 bases, with 10 bases between them. There are 15 residues in the CDR3. Germline V CDR1 and CDR2: LNHDA, SQIVND (reference sequence). This chain's CDR3 is CASSIDYRPNYGYTF. The CDR3 bases are TGTGCCAGTAGTATAGATTACAGACCGAACTATGGCTACACCTTC.

This chain links TRBV28 with TRBJ2-7; D is undetermined. The CDR3 loop spans 12 amino acids. The V gene lost 1 base and the J gene lost 6 bases, with 7 bases spanning the gap. CDR1 and CDR2 from the germline V gene are MDHEN and SYDVKM. CDR3 sequence (DNA): TGTGCCAGCAGTTTATTCGCGCGCGAGCAGTACTTC. Its protein is CASSLFAREQYF.